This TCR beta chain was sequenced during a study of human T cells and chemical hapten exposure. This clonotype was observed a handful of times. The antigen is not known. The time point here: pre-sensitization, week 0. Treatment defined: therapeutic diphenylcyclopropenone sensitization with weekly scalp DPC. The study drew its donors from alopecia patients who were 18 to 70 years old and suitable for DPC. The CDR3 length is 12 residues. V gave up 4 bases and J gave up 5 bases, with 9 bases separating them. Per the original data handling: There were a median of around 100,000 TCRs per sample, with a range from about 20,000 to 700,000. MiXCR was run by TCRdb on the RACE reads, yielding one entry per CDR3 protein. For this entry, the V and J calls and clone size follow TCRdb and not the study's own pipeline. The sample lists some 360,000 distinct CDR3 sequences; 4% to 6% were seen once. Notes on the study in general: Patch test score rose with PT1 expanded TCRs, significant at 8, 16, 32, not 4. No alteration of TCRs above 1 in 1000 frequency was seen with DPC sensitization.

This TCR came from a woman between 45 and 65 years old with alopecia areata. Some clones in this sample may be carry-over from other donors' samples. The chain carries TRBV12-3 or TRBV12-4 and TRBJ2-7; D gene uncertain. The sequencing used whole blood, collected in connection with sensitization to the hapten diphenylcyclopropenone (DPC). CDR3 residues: CASSSERNEQYF. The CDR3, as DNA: TGTGCCAGCAGTTCCGAGCGAAACGAGCAGTACTTC.